This paragraph covers one T cell receptor (beta chain) sequence. As yet, its antigen is unknown. With V trimmed by 0 bases and J by 5 bases, 5 bases remained unmatched. The CDR3 spans 15 residues. Per germline, CDR1 SGHNT and CDR2 YYREEE (reference sequence). The sample belongs to a study of shared clonotypes between healthy human individuals. Study observations and caveats: Unshared clonotypes carried lower generation probabilities than those common to all four donors. The study found approximately 5% of naive CD4 clonotypes shared across a handful of donors.

CD45RA+ naive and CD45RA-negative memory subsets were separated from CD4+ cells. Clones were sequenced by immunoSEQ multiplex PCR, and TCRdb holds only the in-frame ones, with some missing. This sample has about 1.4 million clones, with approximately 97% found just once. V is TRBV5-4 and J is TRBJ2-5; 9 bases fit TRBD1. The sequencing input was naive CD4+ T cells sorted from blood. Subset given: CD45RA+ positively selected. The sequence was obtained from a man in his thirties or forties in good health. For the CDR3, the DNA is TGTGCCAGCAGCTTGGCCGGGACAGGGCAGGAGACCCAGTACTTC. It encodes CASSLAGTGQETQYF.